This T cell receptor beta chain was sequenced in a study of blood T cell repertoires in COVID-19. Assay used: immunoSEQ multiplex PCR; TCRdb lists only in-frame clones, some missing. The sample consists of 180,000 or so clones, roughly 86% of them appearing once. The sample holds a few counts of this clone. CDR3 size: 13 residues. Trimming stripped 0 bases from V and 8 bases from J, with 10 bases between. From germline, CDR1 is ENHRY and CDR2 SYGVKD. V is TRBV10-3 and J is TRBJ1-1; TRBD1 might be the D (5 bases). This clonotype was obtained from a man aged 40-50 years with active or convalescent COVID-19. Sequencing used peripheral blood. CDR3 amino acids: CAISESGRGEAFF. The CDR3 DNA reads TGTGCCATCAGTGAGTCGGGAAGGGGCGAAGCTTTCTTT.